This TCR beta chain was profiled in a study of blood T cell repertoires in COVID-19. Study context: Donors in the United States, Italy and Spain gave samples during acute or convalescent COVID-19.

Germline CDR1 reads LGHDT; CDR2 reads YNNKEL (reference sequence). The CDR3 loop spans 13 amino acids. The V end lost 0 bases, the J end lost 6 bases, and 6 bases lay between the germline ends. Here immunoSEQ multiplex PCR was the method, and the copy in TCRdb shows in-frame clones only, minus some. This table holds 150,000 to 180,000 clones, about 80% found once. Enrollment of patients from Seattle took place during active infection, with longitudinal follow-up. The sample was peripheral blood. This rearrangement joins TRBV3-1 (or the pseudogene TRBV3-2) to TRBJ1-5; D perhaps matches TRBD1 (5 bases). This clonotype was sampled from a woman aged 55-70 years with COVID-19, enrolled during active disease. CDR3 protein: CASSQDRVQPQHF. For the CDR3, the DNA is TGTGCCAGCAGCCAAGACAGGGTTCAGCCCCAGCATTTT.